Below are 8 T cell receptor beta chains sequenced from a single sample in a study of shared clonotypes between healthy human individuals. Sequenced by immunoSEQ multiplex PCR; TCRdb stores in-frame clones only, minus some. Found here are about 500,000 clones, roughly three quarters of them singletons; the top ten hold around 11%. Sequencing input: PBMCs. These TCRs come from a middle-aged woman in good health. Some clones in this sample may be carry-over from other donors' samples.

V is TRBV5-1 and J is TRBJ2-5, with 7 positions matching TRBD1. CDR1 is SGHRS, CDR2 YFSETQ, per germline. This CDR3 region has 14 residues. J was trimmed by 4 bases and V by 2 bases; bases with no gene match: 5. CDR3 loop: CASSLQGRRETQYF. The CDR3 nucleotides read TGCGCCAGCAGCTTACAGGGGCGTCGAGAGACCCAGTACTTC.

This clone was recorded once. V gene TRBV5-1 combines with J gene TRBJ2-3; the D gene could be TRBD1 or TRBD2 (5 bases each). The length of the CDR3 is 17 residues. The germline V gene encodes CDR1 SGHRS and CDR2 YFSETQ. The V end was cut by 2 bases, the J end by 0 bases, with 16 bases between. The CDR3 region has the DNA TGCGCCAGCAGCTTTTATTTGGGGGTGTCTAGCACAGATACGCAGTATTTT. It specifies CASSFYLGVSSTDTQYF.

In regard to this clone: A much bigger clone sits one base away, suggesting this may be a read error. CDR3 sequence reads: CASSPTGQGELSGDTIYF. The DNA of the CDR3 is TGCGCCAGCAGCCCGACGGGACAGGGGGAACTGTCTGGAGACACCATATATTTT. The chain carries TRBV5-1 and TRBJ1-3; the match to TRBD1 covers 11 bases. CDR1 and CDR2 from the germline V gene are SGHRS and YFSETQ. The length of the CDR3 is 18 residues.

As for this clone: The sample contains more than one DNA sequence encoding this CDR3. The rearrangement joins TRBV7-9 to TRBJ1-2; D call uncertain. Germline V gene data show CDR1 as SEHNR and CDR2 as FQNEAQ (reference sequence). The CDR3 loop spans 13 amino acids. The V gene lost 0 bases and the J gene lost 6 bases, with 8 bases spanning the gap. CDR3 region: CASSLAGVDGYTF. The CDR3 DNA sequence: TGTGCCAGCAGCTTAGCTGGGGTGGATGGCTACACCTTC.

This rearrangement joins TRBV28 to TRBJ2-7, with 11 bases aligning to TRBD2. V was pared by 7 bases and J by 1 base, with 3 bases of the junction left unmatched. Germline lookup yields CDR1 MDHEN and CDR2 SYDVKM. The CDR3 is made up of 14 amino acids. CDR3 in amino acids: CASIGTSGSYEQYF. DNA for the CDR3: TGTGCCAGCATCGGGACTAGCGGATCCTACGAGCAGTACTTC.

V usage is TRBV6-1 and J usage is TRBJ2-1; possible D gene TRBD2, 6 bases. The CDR3 is 13 amino acids. The ends were cut back, 8 bases at V and 7 bases at J, with 15 bases in the middle. Germline V gene sequence: CDR1 MNHNS, CDR2 SASEGT. The CDR3 region is CASRLDSGNEQFF. As DNA, the CDR3 is TGTGCCAGCCGACTAGACAGTGGGAATGAGCAGTTCTTC.

The V and J genes are TRBV7-3 and TRBJ2-3; a weak D match, TRBD2 (5 bases). Germline CDR1 reads SGHTA; CDR2 reads FQGTGA. The CDR3 runs 14 residues. The ends were cut back, 4 bases at V and 5 bases at J, with 13 bases in the middle. The CDR3 sequence: CASSSKLGRDTQYF. CDR3 bases: TGTGCCAGCAGCTCCAAGCTAGGGAGAGATACGCAGTATTTT. Drawing the rest from reference TRBV7-3 and TRBJ2-3, the complete variable domain is GAGVSQTPSNKVTEKGKYVELRCDPISGHTALYWYRQSLGQGPEFLIYFQGTGAADDSGLPNDRFFAVRPEGSVSTLKIQRTERGDSAVYLCASSSKLGRDTQYFGPGTRLTVL.

This clone was observed at least ten times. Within the sample, other DNA sequences also encode this same CDR3. The V call is TRBV27, the J call TRBJ2-5; D gene unclear. V lost 6 bases and J 2 bases, leaving 10 bases between the germline ends. The CDR3 spans 13 residues. Germline V CDR1 and CDR2: MNHEY, SMNVEV (reference sequence). The DNA for the CDR3 is TGTGCCAGCAGAGTTCGCGGACAAGAGACCCAGTACTTC. Its translation is CASRVRGQETQYF.